The 15 T cell receptor beta chains listed next were all sequenced from one sample in a study of response to subunit inactivated influenza vaccine. MiXCR, applied by TCRdb to the RT-PCR reads, yields one record per CDR3 protein. Of about 800,000 distinct CDR3 sequences in the sample, approximately 22% were seen once. The specimen was PBMCs from blood, collected about 5 days after vaccination. Source of these receptors: a man aged 45 to 65 who received an inactivated influenza vaccine.

The rearrangement joins TRBV7-9 to TRBJ1-5; the D is unclear. V was pared by 11 bases and J by 9 bases, with 11 bases between. This CDR3 is built from 10 residues. The germline V gene has CDR1 SEHNR and CDR2 FQNEAQ (reference sequence). This CDR3 is CAPPFLPQHF. The DNA of the CDR3 is TGTGCCCCGCCGTTTTTGCCCCAGCATTTT.

V and J are TRBV28 and TRBJ1-1; the D is unclear. The germline V gene encodes CDR1 MDHEN and CDR2 SYDVKM. The ends were cut back, 6 bases at V and 4 bases at J, with 15 bases in the middle. CDR3 size: 14 residues. Here the CDR3 reads CASRFLSSSTEAFF. The CDR3, as DNA: TGTGCCAGCAGATTCCTCTCGTCGAGCACTGAAGCTTTCTTT.

In its sample, this clonotype was seen many times. The V and J genes are TRBV5-1 and TRBJ1-1, with D possibly TRBD1 on 5 matching bases. V dropped 0 bases and J dropped 1 base, with 7 bases sitting between them. Germline CDR1 and CDR2: SGHRS and YFSETQ. The CDR3 consists of 14 residues. The chain's CDR3 is CASSLGQSNTEAFF. CDR3 DNA: TGCGCCAGCAGCTTGGGACAGTCGAACACTGAAGCTTTCTTT. Combining the CDR3 with reference TRBV5-1 and TRBJ1-1 gives the whole variable domain KAGVTQTPRYLIKTRGQQVTLSCSPISGHRSVSWYQQTPGQGLQFLFEYFSETQRNKGNFPGRFSGRQFSNSRSEMNVSTLELGDSALYLCASSLGQSNTEAFFGQGTRLTVV.

The chain carries TRBV20-1 and TRBJ2-7, with D unclear. Germline V CDR1 and CDR2: DFQATT, SNEGSKA (reference sequence). The CDR3 runs to 12 residues. Trimming took off 1 base at V and 2 bases at J, with 6 bases between the two ends. The CDR3 nucleotides are TGCAGTGCTAGAGTTATAACCTACGAGCAGTACTTC. Protein sequence: CSARVITYEQYF.

This clonotype was found many times. The chain couples TRBV5-1 to TRBJ2-1; D is uncertain. The ends were cut back, 0 bases at V and 6 bases at J, with 7 bases in the middle. The CDR3 is 13 amino acids. Germline CDR1 SGHRS, CDR2 YFSETQ. CDR3 in amino acids: CASSLDLANEQFF. The DNA of the CDR3 is TGCGCCAGCAGCTTGGACCTGGCCAATGAGCAGTTCTTC.

The V call is TRBV6-1, the J call TRBJ2-1, with D tentatively TRBD1 (6 bases). The CDR3 consists of 14 residues. Germline lookup yields CDR1 MNHNS and CDR2 SASEGT. V was pared by 3 bases and J by 9 bases, with 15 bases between. DNA for the CDR3: TGTGCCAGCAGTGATGGGGTACAGGGCGGTGAGCAGTTCTTC. Its translation is CASSDGVQGGEQFF.

The chain couples TRBV7-2 to TRBJ2-3, with D perhaps TRBD2 (6 bases). This CDR3 region has 16 residues. From germline, CDR1 is SGHTA and CDR2 FQGNSA. V lost 4 bases and J lost 4, with 18 bases in between. CDR3 nucleotides: TGTGCCAGCAGCTCCTACTCGGGATCGGGGGCAGATACGCAGTATTTT. Its protein is CASSSYSGSGADTQYF.

In DNA form, the CDR3 reads TGTGCCAGCAGCCGGACAGTCGACCAAGAGACCCAGTACTTC. It yields the protein CASSRTVDQETQYF. The chain has TRBV25-1 and TRBJ2-5; D may be TRBD1 (6 bases). Germline loops: CDR1 MGHDK, CDR2 SYGVNS. Between the trimmed V and J ends, which lost 6 bases and 0 bases, there was a span of 11 bases. The CDR3 is made up of 14 amino acids.

This clonotype was counted only a few times. V and J are TRBV28 and TRBJ2-4; no definite D call. CDR1 is MDHEN, CDR2 SYDVKM, per germline. The length of the CDR3 is 11 residues. The CDR3 region has the DNA TGTGCTACGGCAGGAAATGGCCTCTGGTACTTC. Translated, it gives CATAGNGLWYF.

This rearrangement joins TRBV24-1 to TRBJ2-5; D is ambiguous. The CDR3 runs 14 residues. V dropped 7 bases and J dropped 5 bases, with 16 bases sitting between them. Germline CDR1 and CDR2: KGHDR and SFDVKD. The CDR3 nucleotides read TGTGCCACCAGGGGGTGGGCAGAAGGGGAGACCCAGTACTTC. It specifies CATRGWAEGETQYF.

The rearrangement joins TRBV5-1 to TRBJ1-5; 7 nucleotides align to TRBD1. The V gene end was trimmed by 4 bases and the J gene end by 3 bases; junction bases not matched to a gene: 7. Germline V gene sequence: CDR1 SGHRS, CDR2 YFSETQ. The CDR3 runs 15 residues. As DNA, the CDR3 is TGCGCCAGCAGCCTAACGGGACAGCTCAATCAGCCCCAGCATTTT. It codes for CASSLTGQLNQPQHF.

The rearrangement links TRBV15 to TRBJ2-3; 10 bases align to TRBD1. Per the germline V gene, CDR1 is LNHNV and CDR2 is YYDKDF (reference sequence). With 0 bases clipped from V and 5 bases from J, the junction kept 2 bases outside the gene matches. The CDR3 extends over 15 amino acids. CDR3 sequence (DNA): TGTGCCACCAGCAGAGAGGGACAGGGGTTAGATACGCAGTATTTT. It encodes CATSREGQGLDTQYF. Drawing the rest from reference TRBV15 and TRBJ2-3, the complete variable domain is DAMVIQNPRYQVTQFGKPVTLSCSQTLNHNVMYWYQQKSSQAPKLLFHYYDKDFNNEADTPDNFQSRRPNTSFCFLDIRSPGLGDTAMYLCATSREGQGLDTQYFGPGTRLTVL.

This clonotype came up a few times. This chain uses TRBV12-3 or TRBV12-4 with TRBJ2-7; D might be TRBD1 or TRBD2, each matching 5 bases. The CDR3 contains 13 residues. The V gene lost 4 bases and the J gene lost 8 bases, with 15 bases spanning the gap. The CDR3 here is CASSWDGEFQQYF. The DNA of the CDR3 is TGTGCCAGCAGTTGGGACGGGGAGTTTCAGCAGTACTTC.

This clonotype was counted between two and nine times. The chain recombines TRBV5-1 with TRBJ1-2; TRBD1 matches 10 bases. Germline values: CDR1 SGHRS, CDR2 YFSETQ. V was pared by 4 bases and J by 2 bases, with 8 bases of the junction left unmatched. The CDR3 sequence is 16 residues long. In DNA form, the CDR3 reads TGCGCCAGCAGCCCGAGACAGGGGGCTTCGAACTATGGCTACACCTTC. Translating gives CASSPRQGASNYGYTF.

In its sample, this clonotype was seen many times. This chain joins TRBV20-1 and TRBJ1-2; 9 bases line up with TRBD1. Trimming removed 2 bases from V and 5 bases from J; junction bases left unmatched: 3. The CDR3 is 13 amino acids. Germline CDR1 and CDR2: DFQATT and SNEGSKA (reference sequence). In DNA, the CDR3 is TGCAGTGCTAGAACGGACAGGGGTTATGGCTACACCTTC. Translated: CSARTDRGYGYTF.